The 23 T cell receptor beta chains below were found in one sample sequenced in a study of breast tumors, draining lymph nodes, adjacent tissues. TCRdb passed the multiplex PCR reads through MiXCR, listing each CDR3 protein once. The repertoire holds tens of thousands of distinct CDR3 sequences, with 25% to 35% as singletons. Samples came from axillary lymph nodes draining the breast cancer. Sample: axillary lymph node tissue. The receptors originated from a female donor with breast cancer. Some clones in this sample may be carry-over from other donors' samples.

This clonotype was seen repeatedly, ten times or more. Germline and junction disagree at one end, which may indicate a read error. The chain carries TRBV2 and TRBJ2-7; D is ambiguous. The CDR3 sequence is 15 residues long. In germline, CDR1 is SNHLY, CDR2 FYNNEI. The CDR3 nucleotides are TGTGCCAGCAGGGAAGTAGATCCCAGCTCCTACGAGCAGTACTTC. As protein: CASREVDPSSYEQYF. The variable domain in full, with the rest retrieved from reference TRBV2 and TRBJ2-7, is EPEVTQTPSHQVTQMGQEVILRCVPISNHLYFYWYRQILGQKVEFLVSFYNNEISEKSEIFDDQFSVERPDGSNFTLKIRSTKLEDSAMYFCASREVDPSSYEQYFGPGTRLTVT.

This clonotype came up many times. The chain uses TRBV7-2 and TRBJ2-1; maybe TRBD2 (5 bases). With 4 bases removed from V and 7 bases from J, the gap between germline ends came to 11 bases. The length of the CDR3 is 13 residues. CDR1 is SGHTA and CDR2 is FQGNSA in the germline V gene. CDR3 loop: CASSWSRGNEQFF. For the CDR3, the DNA is TGTGCCAGCAGCTGGTCCCGGGGAAATGAGCAGTTCTTC.

This clonotype has ten or more counts. V is TRBV27 and J is TRBJ2-5; a weak D match, TRBD2 (5 bases). Deletions cut 3 bases from V and 2 bases from J, with 10 bases between. CDR1 is MNHEY, CDR2 SMNVEV, per germline (reference sequence). The CDR3 spans 14 residues. The chain's CDR3 is CASSLATGQETQYF. DNA of the CDR3: TGTGCCAGCAGTTTGGCTACGGGACAAGAGACCCAGTACTTC.

This clonotype was seen repeatedly, ten times or more. The J gene is TRBJ1-2, the V gene TRBV20-1, with D possibly TRBD1 on 5 matching bases. The length of the CDR3 is 15 residues. Germline lookup yields CDR1 DFQATT and CDR2 SNEGSKA (reference sequence). Trimming took 1 base from V and 0 from J, leaving 12 bases between them. CDR3 coding DNA: TGCAGTGCTAGAGGACAGACGCAGTCTAACTATGGCTACACCTTC. This sequence encodes CSARGQTQSNYGYTF.

This clonotype was counted at least ten times. This sequence joins TRBV10-3 and TRBJ1-5, with D possibly being TRBD1 (5 bases). The CDR3 is 13 residues long. The germline CDR1 and CDR2 sequences are ENHRY and SYGVKD. Trimming took 9 bases from V and 5 from J, leaving 14 bases between them. The CDR3 reads CAINRGADQPQHF. The CDR3 DNA is TGTGCCATTAATAGGGGCGCAGATCAGCCCCAGCATTTT.

The chain has TRBV7-3 and TRBJ2-3, with TRBD2 identical over 10 bases. Looked up from germline, CDR1 is SGHTA and CDR2 is FQGTGA. CDR3 size: 16 residues. V lost 0 bases, J lost 2 bases, and 2 bases stayed unmatched. The CDR3: CASSLTGTSDTDTQYF. CDR3 nucleotide sequence: TGTGCCAGCAGCTTAACCGGGACTAGCGACACAGATACGCAGTATTTT. The complete variable domain, with remaining parts taken from reference TRBV7-3 and TRBJ2-3, reads GAGVSQTPSNKVTEKGKYVELRCDPISGHTALYWYRQSLGQGPEFLIYFQGTGAADDSGLPNDRFFAVRPEGSVSTLKIQRTERGDSAVYLCASSLTGTSDTDTQYFGPGTRLTVL.

This clonotype was counted ten times or more. The rearrangement uses TRBV19 and TRBJ1-5; 8 bases align to TRBD1. The CDR3 runs to 14 residues. Germline V gene data show CDR1 as LNHDA and CDR2 as SQIVND (reference sequence). V trimming: 0 bases; J trimming: 7 bases; junction bases outside the gene matches: 2. CDR3 sequence (DNA): TGTGCCAGTAGTATAGATACAGGGGGACAGCCCCAGCATTTT. It yields the protein CASSIDTGGQPQHF.

This clonotype was detected only a few times. This chain links TRBV19 with TRBJ1-1, with 8 bases matching TRBD1. Trimming at V came to 3 bases and at J to 0 bases, leaving 3 bases not matched to a gene. The CDR3 is made up of 15 amino acids. CDR1 and CDR2 from the germline V gene are LNHDA and SQIVND (reference sequence). The DNA for the CDR3 is TGTGCCAGTAGTATTACAGGGGGTATGAACACTGAAGCTTTCTTT. Translation gives CASSITGGMNTEAFF.

V and J are TRBV7-9 and TRBJ1-2; 7 positions agree with TRBD1. This CDR3 region has 16 residues. J was trimmed by 6 bases and V by 5 bases; bases with no gene match: 15. CDR1 is SEHNR, CDR2 FQNEAQ, per germline (reference sequence). This CDR3 is CASSPRTGRHHNGYTF. As DNA, the CDR3 is TGTGCCAGCAGCCCGAGGACAGGACGACACCACAATGGCTACACCTTC.

This clonotype has a count of ten or more. The chain combines TRBV29-1 with TRBJ2-4, with 14 bases identical to TRBD2. The CDR3 runs to 22 residues. Germline CDR1 reads SQVTM; CDR2 reads ANQGSEA. After removal of 4 bases from V and 0 bases from J, the junction contained 20 bases not matched to a gene. The CDR3 loop is CSVAESPRLAGGPPIAKNIQYF. Here the CDR3 DNA reads TGCAGCGTTGCCGAGTCCCCGAGACTAGCGGGAGGGCCACCCATAGCCAAAAACATTCAGTACTTC.

This clonotype appeared many times. A single base separates this from a much larger clone, so it may be a read error. The rearrangement links TRBV11-3 to TRBJ2-7; 12 bases match TRBD2. Germline loops: CDR1 SGHNT, CDR2 YENEEA. The CDR3 extends over 15 amino acids. After removal of 6 bases from V and 3 bases from J, the junction contained 6 bases not matched to a gene. The CDR3 spells CASSLAGGPNYEQYF. The DNA of the CDR3 is TGTGCCAGCAGTCTAGCGGGAGGGCCAAACTACGAGCAGTACTTC.

The chain employs TRBV20-1 and TRBJ1-1; D gene ambiguous. V gave up 0 bases and J gave up 5 bases, with 19 bases separating them. The CDR3 is 16 residues long. The germline gives CDR1 DFQATT, CDR2 SNEGSKA (reference sequence). This chain's CDR3 is CSARDPSGVRRTEAFF. The CDR3, as DNA: TGCAGTGCTAGAGATCCCAGTGGGGTGAGAAGAACTGAAGCTTTCTTT.

This clonotype came up many times. The chain couples TRBV12-3 or TRBV12-4 to TRBJ1-6; D unresolved. V was trimmed by 1 base and J by 9 bases, leaving 13 bases between them. CDR3 length: 15 amino acids. The CDR3 spells CASSLGLMRSSPLHF. DNA of the CDR3: TGTGCCAGCAGTTTAGGGCTCATGAGAAGTTCACCCCTCCACTTT.

This clonotype was detected ten times or more. The V call is TRBV20-1, the J call TRBJ1-3; D is uncertain. Trimming shortened V by 5 bases and J by 4 bases, and 15 bases separated the two germline ends. Germline V gives CDR1 DFQATT, CDR2 SNEGSKA (reference sequence). The CDR3 covers 14 residues. This CDR3 reads CSADPALFGNTIYF. The DNA of the CDR3 is TGCAGTGCTGATCCGGCCTTATTCGGAAACACCATATATTTT.

Comment on this clonotype: This may arise from a read error, as a much more abundant clone is one base away. The conserved closing phenylalanine or tryptophan is absent in this CDR3, likely reflecting a read error. This chain links TRBV7-2 with TRBJ2-7; the D gene is possibly TRBD1 (5 bases). Germline assignment: CDR1 SGHTA and CDR2 FQGNSA. V was cut by 6 bases and J by 2 bases, with 11 bases left in between. The CDR3 is 13 residues long. CDR3 in DNA: TGTGCCAGCAGTTTTCAGGGAACCTACGAGCAGTACTCC. It translates to CASSFQGTYEQYS.

As to this clonotype: Mismatch with germline at one junction end may stem from a read error. The rearrangement joins TRBV11-2 to TRBJ2-2; D is perhaps TRBD2 (5 bases). CDR1 SGHAT and CDR2 FQNNGV come from the germline V gene. This CDR3 spans 14 amino acids. The CDR3 here is CASSQSVDTGELSW. The CDR3 bases are TGTGCCAGCAGCCAGAGCGTCGACACCGGGGAGCTGTCTTGG.

This clonotype was recorded many times. This rearrangement joins TRBV20-1 to TRBJ2-1; 14 positions match TRBD2. CDR3 length: 18 residues. The germline V gene encodes CDR1 DFQATT and CDR2 SNEGSKA (reference sequence). V dropped 8 bases and J dropped 5; count of bases not matched to a gene: 17. In DNA form, the CDR3 reads TGCAGTTTTTTTTCGGGACTAGCGGGAGACTTGACAGACAATGAGCAGTTCTTC. Translation gives CSFFSGLAGDLTDNEQFF.

This clonotype was recorded at least ten times. The chain combines TRBV7-2 with TRBJ2-3, with 7 bases lining up with TRBD2. The CDR3 spans 17 residues. CDR1 and CDR2 (germline): SGHTA, FQGNSA. V dropped 0 bases and J dropped 0; count of bases not matched to a gene: 6. CDR3 bases: TGTGCCAGCAGCTTAGCGTCTAGCGGACTTAGCACAGATACGCAGTATTTT. Its protein is CASSLASSGLSTDTQYF.

This clonotype was seen at least ten times. The rearrangement links TRBV11-1 to TRBJ2-1; maybe TRBD2 (6 bases). V was clipped by 7 bases and J by 1 base, with 14 bases between them. Germline V gene lookup returns CDR1 SGHAT and CDR2 FQDESV (reference sequence). This CDR3 spans 15 amino acids. CDR3 in amino acids: CASNFGDSSYNEQFF. As DNA, the CDR3 is TGTGCCAGCAACTTTGGGGACTCTTCCTACAATGAGCAGTTCTTC.

This clonotype has a count of ten or more. A much larger clonotype is one base distant, so this may be a read error. The chain recombines TRBV11-2 with TRBJ2-7; D assignment may be TRBD1 or TRBD2 (5 bases each). Germline CDR1 SGHAT, CDR2 FQNNGV. The CDR3 covers 16 residues. The V gene lost 0 bases and the J gene lost 2 bases, with 14 bases spanning the gap. The CDR3 spells CASSLDGATATYEQYF. In DNA form, the CDR3 reads TGTGCCAGCAGCTTAGACGGGGCTACCGCAACCTACGAGCAGTACTTC.

This clonotype was counted at least ten times. The V call is TRBV6-2 or TRBV6-3, the J call TRBJ2-7; 13 bases map to TRBD2. CDR3 length: 17 amino acids. J gave up 0 bases and V 1 base, and 3 bases lay outside the gene matches. Germline-derived CDR1 and CDR2 are MNHEY and SVGEGT. The CDR3 is CASSYYTSGRDSYEQYF. The CDR3 nucleotides are TGTGCCAGCAGTTACTACACTAGCGGGAGGGACTCCTACGAGCAGTACTTC.

In this sample, this clonotype turned up many times. CDR3 loop: CASSVGYYEQYF. The CDR3 nucleotides read TGTGCCAGCAGTGTTGGCTACTACGAGCAGTACTTC. The gene calls are TRBV6-1 and TRBJ2-7; the D is unclear. Per the germline V gene, CDR1 is MNHNS and CDR2 is SASEGT. V lost 4 bases, J lost 3 bases, and 7 bases lay in between. The CDR3 extends over 12 amino acids.

Many counts were recorded for this clonotype. The chain recombines TRBV19 with TRBJ2-2; D not resolved. The CDR3 spans 13 residues. V gave up 1 base and J gave up 2 bases, with 2 bases separating them. In germline, CDR1 is LNHDA, CDR2 SQIVND (reference sequence). The CDR3 bases are TGTGCCAGTAGTATAGTTAACACCGGGGAGCTGTTTTTT. This encodes CASSIVNTGELFF.